Detailed here is one TCR beta chain. What it recognizes is unknown. The data originate from a study of blood T cells in healthy people across ages. Study-wide context: Per two T cells, about one barcoded beta molecule was captured through template switching.

Overall study results and limits: Aged donors had fewer naive CD4+ cells and lower diversity than long-lived donors. It was found that TCR beta diversity correlated strongly with the percentage of naive T cells.

The second PCR ran roughly 6 to 11 cycles with a sample-barcoded 5' primer and J-beta primers. Through a template-switch adaptor with 12 random nucleotides, each cDNA molecule received a tag. TCRdb reprocessed the 5' RACE reads via MiXCR and lists one record per CDR3 protein. The sample consists of about 570,000 distinct CDR3 sequences, 27% of them appearing once. Germline V lookup: CDR1 SEHNR, CDR2 FQNEAQ (reference sequence). This CDR3 has 19 residues. The V gene lost 1 base and the J gene lost 1 base, with 21 bases spanning the gap. The source is a woman in her seventies in good health. What was sequenced was blood. V usage is TRBV7-9 and J usage is TRBJ2-3; either TRBD1 or TRBD2 may fit D (5 bases each). The CDR3 here is CASSLDRSVRAHRTDTQYF. DNA of the CDR3: TGTGCCAGCAGCTTAGACAGGAGTGTGAGGGCCCACCGCACAGATACGCAGTATTTT.